Listed below are T cell receptor beta chains from one sample, sequenced in a study of blood T cell repertoires in COVID-19. Here immunoSEQ multiplex PCR was the method, and the copy in TCRdb shows in-frame clones only, minus some. The table has 350,000 to 400,000 clones, 91% seen once. The sample consisted of PBMCs or T cells enriched from blood (not recorded which). The receptors here all came from a middle-aged woman who had been exposed to COVID-19. The CDR3 runs from the conserved cysteine through the conserved F or W. The D gene is left open where the match is weak. Clone size appears in some rows only: once, few, many, or a class for an expanded clone.

D,size,V,J,DNA,CDR3
TRBD1,-,TRBV5-4,TRBJ2-2,TGTGCCAGCAGCTCCTACCCGGGACAGGGTAACGGGGAGCTGTTTTTT,CASSSYPGQGNGELFF
-,-,TRBV19,TRBJ2-2,TGTGCCAGTAGTATGGGGGCAGGGAGCATCGGGGAGCTGTTTTTT,CASSMGAGSIGELFF
TRBD1,-,TRBV7-9,TRBJ2-7,TGTGCCAGCAGCTTAGCGAATTCCCGGACAGGGTTCTACGAGCAGTACTTC,CASSLANSRTGFYEQYF
-,-,TRBV19,TRBJ1-2,TGTGCCAGTAGTACAGAAGGAGGACTAAATGGCTACACCTTC,CASSTEGGLNGYTF
TRBD2,-,TRBV5-4,TRBJ2-3,TGTGCCAGCAGCCAAAAAAACCGCAAGAGCGGGGGGGCAGAAGATACGCAGTATTTT,CASSQKNRKSGGAEDTQYF
TRBD2,-,TRBV5-1,TRBJ2-1,TGCGCCAGCAGCCACGGGACTAGCGAGTACAATGAGCAGTTCTTC,CASSHGTSEYNEQFF
TRBD2,-,TRBV12-5,TRBJ2-1,TGTGCTAGTGGTTTGAGGGAGGGTGAGCAGTTCTTC,CASGLREGEQFF
-,-,TRBV21-1,TRBJ2-2,TGTGCCAGCAGTAGGACAGCCGCCCTCAACACCGGGGAGCTGTTTTTT,CASSRTAALNTGELFF
TRBD1,-,TRBV24-1,TRBJ2-5,TGTGCCACCAGTGATTGGGGGACAGGGTCGTTTGCGACCCAGTACTTC,CATSDWGTGSFATQYF
TRBD1,once,TRBV7-8,TRBJ1-1,TGTGCCAGCAGCTTAGGTGTCACAGGGGAGGCTTTCTTT,CASSLGVTGEAFF
TRBD1,-,TRBV18,TRBJ1-3,TGTGCCAGCTCACCGCGACAGGGAAATGGCAACACCATATATTTT,CASSPRQGNGNTIYF
-,-,TRBV7-3,TRBJ1-1,TGTGCCAGCAGCTTAAGTTCAAACACTGAAGCTTTCTTT,CASSLSSNTEAFF
-,-,TRBV21-1,TRBJ1-3,TGTGCCAGCAGCAAAGAAGGGACAACCGCAATCTCCTTTACTGGAAACACCATATATTTT,CASSKEGTTAISFTGNTIYF
-,-,TRBV14,TRBJ1-4,TGTGCCAGCAGCCAACCACAGGGATTTAATGAAAAACTGTTTTTT,CASSQPQGFNEKLFF
-,-,TRBV27,TRBJ2-1,TGTGCCAGCAGTTTACCTCACAGGGTTGGACACAATGAGCAGTTCTTC,CASSLPHRVGHNEQFF
-,few,TRBV18,TRBJ1-1,TGTGCCAGCTCCCGGGGGGCATCTGAAGCTTTCTTT,CASSRGASEAFF
TRBD1,-,TRBV24-1,TRBJ1-2,TGTGCCACCTCAGGGGGCAAAGGCTATGGCTACACCTTC,CATSGGKGYGYTF
-,-,TRBV15,TRBJ1-1,TGTGCCACCAGCAGCCGCCAGGCGGGAAGGACTGAAGCTTTCTTT,CATSSRQAGRTEAFF